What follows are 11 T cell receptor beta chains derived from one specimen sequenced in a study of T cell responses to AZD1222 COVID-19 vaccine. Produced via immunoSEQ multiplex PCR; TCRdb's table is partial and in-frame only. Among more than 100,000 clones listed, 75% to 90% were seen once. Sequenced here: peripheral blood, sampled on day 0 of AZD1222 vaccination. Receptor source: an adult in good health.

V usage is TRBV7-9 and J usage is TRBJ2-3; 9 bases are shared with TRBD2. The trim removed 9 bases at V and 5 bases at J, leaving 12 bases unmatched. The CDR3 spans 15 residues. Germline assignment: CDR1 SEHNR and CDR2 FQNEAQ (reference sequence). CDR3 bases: TGTGCCAGTGCGGGGGTAGCGGGGGTCGGAGATACGCAGTATTTT. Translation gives CASAGVAGVGDTQYF.

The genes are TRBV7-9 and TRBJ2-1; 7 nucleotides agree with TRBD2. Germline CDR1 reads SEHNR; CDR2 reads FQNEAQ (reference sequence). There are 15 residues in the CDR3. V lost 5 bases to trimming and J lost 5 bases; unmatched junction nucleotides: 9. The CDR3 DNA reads TGTGCCAGCAGCCCCCGGAGGCTAGCGGACAATGAGCAGTTCTTC. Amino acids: CASSPRRLADNEQFF.

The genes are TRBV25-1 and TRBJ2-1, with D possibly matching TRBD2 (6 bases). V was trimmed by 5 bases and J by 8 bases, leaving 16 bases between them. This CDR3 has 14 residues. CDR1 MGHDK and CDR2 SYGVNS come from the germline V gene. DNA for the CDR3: TGTGCCAGCAGTCGGAGGGGCACGTTAGATGAGCAGTTCTTC. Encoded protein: CASSRRGTLDEQFF.

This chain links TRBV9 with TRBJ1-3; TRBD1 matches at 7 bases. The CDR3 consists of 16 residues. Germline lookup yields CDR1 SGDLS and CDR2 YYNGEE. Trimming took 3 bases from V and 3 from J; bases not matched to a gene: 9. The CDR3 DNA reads TGTGCCAGCAGCGACCCCGGAGGGGGCTTTGGAAACACCATATATTTT. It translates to CASSDPGGGFGNTIYF.

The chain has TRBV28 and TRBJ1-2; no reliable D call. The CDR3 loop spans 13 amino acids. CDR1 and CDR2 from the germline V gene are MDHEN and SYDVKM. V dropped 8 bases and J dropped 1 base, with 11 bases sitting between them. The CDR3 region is CASEGGINYGYTF. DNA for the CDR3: TGTGCCAGCGAGGGAGGGATTAACTATGGCTACACCTTC.

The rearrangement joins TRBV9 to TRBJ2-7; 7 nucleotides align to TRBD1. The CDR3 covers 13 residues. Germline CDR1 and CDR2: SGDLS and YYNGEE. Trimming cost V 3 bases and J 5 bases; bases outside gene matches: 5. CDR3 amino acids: CASSGRQGDEQYF. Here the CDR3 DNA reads TGTGCCAGCAGCGGGAGACAGGGCGACGAGCAGTACTTC.

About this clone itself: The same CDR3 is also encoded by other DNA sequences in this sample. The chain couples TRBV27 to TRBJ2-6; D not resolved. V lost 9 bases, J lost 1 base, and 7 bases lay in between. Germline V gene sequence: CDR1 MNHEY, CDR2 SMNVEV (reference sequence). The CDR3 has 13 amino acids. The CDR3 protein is CASSSSGANVLTF. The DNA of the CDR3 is TGTGCCAGTTCGAGTTCTGGGGCCAACGTCCTGACTTTC.

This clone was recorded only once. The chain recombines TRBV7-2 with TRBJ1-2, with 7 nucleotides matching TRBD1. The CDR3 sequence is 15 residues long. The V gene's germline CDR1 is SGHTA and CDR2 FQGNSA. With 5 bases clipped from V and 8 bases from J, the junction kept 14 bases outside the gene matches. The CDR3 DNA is TGTGCCAGCAGCATACAGGGGCCGGGGGTACGGGGCTACACCTTC. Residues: CASSIQGPGVRGYTF.

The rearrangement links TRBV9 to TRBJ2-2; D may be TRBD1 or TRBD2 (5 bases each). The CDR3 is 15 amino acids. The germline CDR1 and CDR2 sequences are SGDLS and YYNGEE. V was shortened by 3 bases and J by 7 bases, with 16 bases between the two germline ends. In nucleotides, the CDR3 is TGTGCCAGCAGCGCCAGGGCCGGGACGAGCGGGGAGCTGTTTTTT. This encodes CASSARAGTSGELFF.

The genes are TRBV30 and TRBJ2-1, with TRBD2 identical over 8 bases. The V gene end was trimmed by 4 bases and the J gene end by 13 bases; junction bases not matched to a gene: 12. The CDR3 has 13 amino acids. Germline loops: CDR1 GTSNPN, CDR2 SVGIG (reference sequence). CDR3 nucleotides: TGTGCCTGGAACCAGCTGCTAGCGGGTTTACAGTTCTTC. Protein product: CAWNQLLAGLQFF.

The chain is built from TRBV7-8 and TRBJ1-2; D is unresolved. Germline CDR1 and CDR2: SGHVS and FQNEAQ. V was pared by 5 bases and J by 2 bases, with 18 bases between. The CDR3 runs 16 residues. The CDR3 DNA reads TGTGCCAGCAGCGAGGAACCGCTCAGTAACAACTATGGCTACACCTTC. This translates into CASSEEPLSNNYGYTF.